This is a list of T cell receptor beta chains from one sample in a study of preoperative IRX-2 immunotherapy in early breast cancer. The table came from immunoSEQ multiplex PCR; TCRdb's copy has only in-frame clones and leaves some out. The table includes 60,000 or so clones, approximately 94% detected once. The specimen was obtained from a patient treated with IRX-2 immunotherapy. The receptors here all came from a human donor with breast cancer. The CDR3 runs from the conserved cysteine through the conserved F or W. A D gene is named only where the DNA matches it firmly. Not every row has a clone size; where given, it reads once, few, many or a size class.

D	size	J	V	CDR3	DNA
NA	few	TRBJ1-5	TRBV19	CASSLRGSNQPQHF	TGTGCCAGTAGTCTGAGGGGAAGTAATCAGCCCCAGCATTTT
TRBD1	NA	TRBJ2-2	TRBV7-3	CASSATGHGELFF	TGTGCCAGCAGCGCGACAGGGCACGGGGAGCTGTTTTTT
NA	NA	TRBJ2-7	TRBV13	CASSLGSLGISYEQYF	TGTGCCAGCAGCTTAGGGTCTTTGGGGATCTCCTACGAGCAGTACTTC
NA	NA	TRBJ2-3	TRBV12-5	CASGLASLGSTDTQYF	TGTGCTAGTGGTTTGGCCTCGCTGGGGAGCACAGATACGCAGTATTTT
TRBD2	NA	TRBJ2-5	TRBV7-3	CASSRRGKDETQYF	TGTGCCAGCAGCCGGCGGGGGAAGGATGAGACCCAGTACTTC
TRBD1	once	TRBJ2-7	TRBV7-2	CASSARTGGLDEQYF	TGTGCCAGCAGCGCCCGGACAGGGGGCTTAGACGAGCAGTACTTC
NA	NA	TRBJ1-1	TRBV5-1	CASSSGLDRNTEAFF	TGCGCCAGCAGCTCGGGACTCGACCGGAACACTGAAGCTTTCTTT
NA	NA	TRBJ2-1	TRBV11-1	CASSLPGVNEQFF	TGTGCCAGCAGCTTACCGGGGGTCAATGAGCAGTTCTTC
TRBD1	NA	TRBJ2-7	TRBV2	CASRDRDEQYF	TGTGCCAGCAGGGACAGGGACGAGCAGTACTTC
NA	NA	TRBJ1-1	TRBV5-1	CASRTGLPNTEAFF	TGCGCCAGCAGAACGGGACTCCCGAACACTGAAGCTTTCTTT
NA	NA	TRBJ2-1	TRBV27	CASSLGAEGGENEQFF	TGTGCCAGCAGTTTAGGCGCGGAGGGGGGGGAAAATGAGCAGTTCTTC